One and the same sample provided the 10 T cell receptor beta chains below, sequenced in a study of T cell repertoires in ileal Crohn's disease. Stated time point: neoterminal ileum biopsy at postoperative endoscopy, about 6 months after surgery. The protocol was immunoSEQ multiplex PCR, while the TCRdb copy is restricted to in-frame clones and leaves out a portion. This table holds about 13,000 clones, around two thirds found once. The sample taken for sequencing was ileal tissue. The receptors come from an adult with Crohn's disease.

For the CDR3, the DNA is TGCGCCAGCAGCCAAGGGCTTCAGCTTCATCAGCCCCAGCATTTT. Translated, it gives CASSQGLQLHQPQHF. This chain links TRBV4-1 with TRBJ1-5; D not certain. The germline V gene encodes CDR1 MGHRA and CDR2 YSYEKL. The ends were cut back, 1 base at V and 5 bases at J, with 12 bases in the middle. CDR3 length: 15 residues.

This chain connects TRBV11-1 to TRBJ2-1; perhaps TRBD2 as D (5 bases). V gave up 4 bases and J gave up 5 bases, with 9 bases separating them. Germline values: CDR1 SGHAT, CDR2 FQDESV (reference sequence). The CDR3 runs 13 residues. The CDR3 here is CASSYTSNNEQFF. Here the CDR3 DNA reads TGTGCCAGCAGCTATACTAGTAACAATGAGCAGTTCTTC.

The chain couples TRBV7-9 to TRBJ1-5; D is possibly TRBD1 (5 bases). Trimming took 1 base from V and 7 from J, leaving 14 bases between them. The germline CDR1 and CDR2 sequences are SEHNR and FQNEAQ (reference sequence). This CDR3 contains 15 residues. CDR3 loop: CASSLGSGMEQPQHF. In DNA, the CDR3 is TGTGCCAGCAGCTTAGGTTCAGGGATGGAGCAGCCCCAGCATTTT.

The chain recombines TRBV6-1 with TRBJ1-1; D may be TRBD1 (6 bases). This CDR3 region has 15 residues. From germline, CDR1 is MNHNS and CDR2 SASEGT. V shed 2 bases and J shed 4 bases, with 14 bases lying between them. CDR3 nucleotide sequence: TGTGCCAGCAGTGAAATTGGGGGCGTCGGCACTGAAGCTTTCTTT. Encoded protein: CASSEIGGVGTEAFF.

The chain employs TRBV28 and TRBJ2-7, with D perhaps matching TRBD1 or TRBD2 (5 bases each). The ends were cut back, 7 bases at V and 2 bases at J, with 18 bases in the middle. The CDR3 runs 15 residues. Per the germline V gene, CDR1 is MDHEN and CDR2 is SYDVKM. CDR3 amino acids: CASTNNRDGAYEQYF. CDR3 in DNA: TGTGCCAGCACCAACAACCGGGACGGAGCCTACGAGCAGTACTTC.

The chain links TRBV28 to TRBJ2-2; the match to TRBD2 covers 10 bases. V dropped 5 bases and J dropped 4; count of bases not matched to a gene: 10. The CDR3 covers 17 residues. The germline gives CDR1 MDHEN, CDR2 SYDVKM. The CDR3 region has the DNA TGTGCCAGCAGTCCCACTAGCGGGGCCCGAGGCACCGGGGAGCTGTTTTTT. This sequence encodes CASSPTSGARGTGELFF.

This clone came up a few times. The V and J genes are TRBV11-2 and TRBJ1-6; D might be TRBD1 (6 bases). This CDR3 has 14 amino acids. Trimming shortened V by 3 bases and J by 7 bases, and 10 bases separated the two germline ends. The germline gives CDR1 SGHAT, CDR2 FQNNGV. DNA for the CDR3: TGTGCCAGCAGCTTCAGGGGCCAGAATTCACCCCTCCACTTT. Translation: CASSFRGQNSPLHF. Full variable domain (remainder filled in from reference TRBV11-2 and TRBJ1-6): EAGVAQSPRYKIIEKRQSVAFWCNPISGHATLYWYQQILGQGPKLLIQFQNNGVVDDSQLPKDRFSAERLKGVDSTLKIQPAKLEDSAVYLCASSFRGQNSPLHFGNGTRLTVT.

V is TRBV2 and J is TRBJ1-2, with D possibly being TRBD1 (5 bases). This CDR3 spans 13 amino acids. Germline loops: CDR1 SNHLY, CDR2 FYNNEI. V was trimmed by 3 bases and J by 3 bases, leaving 8 bases between them. CDR3 region: CASSDQGYYGYTF. The CDR3 nucleotides are TGTGCCAGCAGTGATCAGGGATACTATGGCTACACCTTC.

This CDR3 reads CASSAYQGSNQPQHF. The CDR3, as DNA: TGTGCCAGCAGTGCTTACCAGGGGAGCAATCAGCCCCAGCATTTT. The chain couples TRBV27 to TRBJ1-5; D is possibly TRBD1 (6 bases). V was shortened by 5 bases and J by 1 base, with 12 bases between the two germline ends. Germline CDR1 and CDR2: MNHEY and SMNVEV (reference sequence). The length of the CDR3 is 15 residues.

V and J are TRBV14 and TRBJ2-1; tentative D call: TRBD1 (6 bases). The germline gives CDR1 SGHDN, CDR2 FVKESK. With 1 base removed from V and 13 bases from J, the gap between germline ends came to 14 bases. The CDR3 runs 13 residues. This chain's CDR3 is CASSQVGATSQFF. CDR3 DNA sequence: TGTGCCAGCAGCCAAGTGGGGGCCACCTCACAGTTCTTC.